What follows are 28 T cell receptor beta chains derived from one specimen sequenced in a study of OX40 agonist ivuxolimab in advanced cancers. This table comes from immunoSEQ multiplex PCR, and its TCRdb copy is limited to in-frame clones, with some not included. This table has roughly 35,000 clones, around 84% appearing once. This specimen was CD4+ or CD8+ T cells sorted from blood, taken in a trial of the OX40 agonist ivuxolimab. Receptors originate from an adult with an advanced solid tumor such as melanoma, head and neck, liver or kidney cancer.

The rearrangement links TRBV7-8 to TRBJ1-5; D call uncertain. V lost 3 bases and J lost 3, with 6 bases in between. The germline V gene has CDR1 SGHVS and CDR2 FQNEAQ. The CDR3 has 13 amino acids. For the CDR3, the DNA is TGTGCCAGCAGCTTGGAGCTCAATCAGCCCCAGCATTTT. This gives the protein CASSLELNQPQHF.

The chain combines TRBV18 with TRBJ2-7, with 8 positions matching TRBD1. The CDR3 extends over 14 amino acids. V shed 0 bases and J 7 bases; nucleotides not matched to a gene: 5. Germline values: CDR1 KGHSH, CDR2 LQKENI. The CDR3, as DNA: TGTGCCAGCTCACCACCCCAGGGGGCAGGGGAGCAGTACTTC. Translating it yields CASSPPQGAGEQYF. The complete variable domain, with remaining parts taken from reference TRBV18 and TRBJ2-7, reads NAGVMQNPRHLVRRRGQEARLRCSPMKGHSHVYWYRQLPEEGLKFMVYLQKENIIDESGMPKERFSAEFPKEGPSILRIQQVVRGDSAAYFCASSPPQGAGEQYFGPGTRLTVT.

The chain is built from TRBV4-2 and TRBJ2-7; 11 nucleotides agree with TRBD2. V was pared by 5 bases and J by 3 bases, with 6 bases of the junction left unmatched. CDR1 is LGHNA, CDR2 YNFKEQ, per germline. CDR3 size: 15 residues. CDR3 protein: CASSKTSGTLYEQYF. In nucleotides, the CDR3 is TGTGCCAGCAGCAAGACTAGCGGGACCCTCTACGAGCAGTACTTC.

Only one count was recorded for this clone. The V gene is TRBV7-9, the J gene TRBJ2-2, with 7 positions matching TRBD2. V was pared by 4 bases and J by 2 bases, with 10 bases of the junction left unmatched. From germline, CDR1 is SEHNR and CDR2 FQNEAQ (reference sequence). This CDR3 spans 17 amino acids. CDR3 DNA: TGTGCCAGCAGCTCCCGACCAAGCGGGATTAACACCGGGGAGCTGTTTTTT. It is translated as CASSSRPSGINTGELFF.

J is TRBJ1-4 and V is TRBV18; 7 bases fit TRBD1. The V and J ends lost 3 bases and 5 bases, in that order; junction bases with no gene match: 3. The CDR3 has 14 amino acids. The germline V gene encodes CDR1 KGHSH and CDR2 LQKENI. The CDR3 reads CASSPRQGNEKLFF. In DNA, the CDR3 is TGTGCCAGCTCACCTAGACAGGGCAATGAAAAACTGTTTTTT.

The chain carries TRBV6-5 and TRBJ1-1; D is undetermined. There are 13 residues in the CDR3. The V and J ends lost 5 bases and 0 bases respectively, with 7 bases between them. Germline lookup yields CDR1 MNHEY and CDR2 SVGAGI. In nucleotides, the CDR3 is TGTGCCAGCAGTGTCTCCTTGAACACTGAAGCTTTCTTT. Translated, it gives CASSVSLNTEAFF.

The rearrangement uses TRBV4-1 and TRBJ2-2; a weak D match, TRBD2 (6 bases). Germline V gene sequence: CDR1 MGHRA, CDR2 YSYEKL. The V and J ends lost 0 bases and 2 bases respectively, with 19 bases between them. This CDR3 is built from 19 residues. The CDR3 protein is CASSQDLFGLASNTGELFF. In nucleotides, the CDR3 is TGCGCCAGCAGCCAAGATCTTTTCGGTCTAGCGTCCAACACCGGGGAGCTGTTTTTT.

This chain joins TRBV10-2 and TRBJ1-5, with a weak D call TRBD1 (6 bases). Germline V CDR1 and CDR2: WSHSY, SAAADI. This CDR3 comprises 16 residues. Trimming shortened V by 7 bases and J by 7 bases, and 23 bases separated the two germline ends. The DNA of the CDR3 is TGCGCCAGCACTCCCGCGGGGGGGGCTTCATACCAGCCCCAGCATTTT. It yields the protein CASTPAGGASYQPQHF.

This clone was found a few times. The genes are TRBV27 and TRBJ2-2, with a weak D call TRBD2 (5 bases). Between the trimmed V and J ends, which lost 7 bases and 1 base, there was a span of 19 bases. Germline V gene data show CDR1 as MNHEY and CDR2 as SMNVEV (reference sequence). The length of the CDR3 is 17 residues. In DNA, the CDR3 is TGTGCCAGCACCGTGCGGGCATCTCCCTTGAACACCGGGGAGCTGTTTTTT. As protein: CASTVRASPLNTGELFF.

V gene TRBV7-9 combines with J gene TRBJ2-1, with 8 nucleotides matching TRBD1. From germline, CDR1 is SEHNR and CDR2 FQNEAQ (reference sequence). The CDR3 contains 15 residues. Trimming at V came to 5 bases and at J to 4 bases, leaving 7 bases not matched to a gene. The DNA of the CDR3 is TGTGCCAGCAGCCCACAGGGGGTGGGTTACAATGAGCAGTTCTTC. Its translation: CASSPQGVGYNEQFF.

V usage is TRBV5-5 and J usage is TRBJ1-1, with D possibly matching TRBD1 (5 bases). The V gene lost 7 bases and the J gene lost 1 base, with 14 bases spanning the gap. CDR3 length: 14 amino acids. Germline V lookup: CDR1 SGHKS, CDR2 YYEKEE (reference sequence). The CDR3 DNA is TGTGCCAGCTTCCGGGGCGCGGAGAACACTGAAGCTTTCTTT. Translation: CASFRGAENTEAFF.

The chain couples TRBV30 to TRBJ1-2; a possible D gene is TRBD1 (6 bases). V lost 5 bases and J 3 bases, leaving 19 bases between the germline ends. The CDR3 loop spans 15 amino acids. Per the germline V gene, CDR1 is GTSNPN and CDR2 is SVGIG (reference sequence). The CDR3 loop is CAWGAGGARHYGYTF. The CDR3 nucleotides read TGTGCCTGGGGCGCGGGGGGGGCGAGGCACTATGGCTACACCTTC.

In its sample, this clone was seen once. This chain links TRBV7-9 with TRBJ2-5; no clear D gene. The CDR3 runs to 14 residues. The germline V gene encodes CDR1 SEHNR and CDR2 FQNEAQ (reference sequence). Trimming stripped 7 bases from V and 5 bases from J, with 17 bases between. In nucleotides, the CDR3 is TGTGCCAGCACTTTCGAAGGGCAGTTGGAGACCCAGTACTTC. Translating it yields CASTFEGQLETQYF.

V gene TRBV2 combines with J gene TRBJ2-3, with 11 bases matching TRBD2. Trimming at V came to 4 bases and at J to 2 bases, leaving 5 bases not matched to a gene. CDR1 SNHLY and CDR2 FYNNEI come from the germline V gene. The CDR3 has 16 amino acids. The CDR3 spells CASSGRLAGFTDTQYF. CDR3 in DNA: TGTGCCAGCAGTGGTCGACTAGCGGGATTCACAGATACGCAGTATTTT.

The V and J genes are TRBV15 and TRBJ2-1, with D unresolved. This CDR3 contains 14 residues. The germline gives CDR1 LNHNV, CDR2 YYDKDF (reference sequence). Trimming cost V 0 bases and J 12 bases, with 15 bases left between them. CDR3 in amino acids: CATSRDWVEDTQFF. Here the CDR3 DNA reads TGTGCCACCAGCAGAGATTGGGTAGAAGATACGCAGTTCTTC. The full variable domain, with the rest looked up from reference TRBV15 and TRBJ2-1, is DAMVIQNPRYQVTQFGKPVTLSCSQTLNHNVMYWYQQKSSQAPKLLFHYYDKDFNNEADTPDNFQSRRPNTSFCFLDIRSPGLGDTAMYLCATSRDWVEDTQFFGPGTRLTVL.

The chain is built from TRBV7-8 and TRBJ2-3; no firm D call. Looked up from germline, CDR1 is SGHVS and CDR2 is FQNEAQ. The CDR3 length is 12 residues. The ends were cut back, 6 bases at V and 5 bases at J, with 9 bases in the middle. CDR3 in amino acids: CASSQRQDTQYF. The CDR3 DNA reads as TGTGCCAGCAGTCAACGTCAAGATACGCAGTATTTT.

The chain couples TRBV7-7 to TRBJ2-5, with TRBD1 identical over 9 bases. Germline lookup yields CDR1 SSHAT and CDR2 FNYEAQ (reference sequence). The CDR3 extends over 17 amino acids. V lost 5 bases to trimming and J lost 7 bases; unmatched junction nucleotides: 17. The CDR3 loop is CASSPVSRGQGPGTQYF. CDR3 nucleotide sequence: TGTGCCAGCAGCCCCGTGAGCCGGGGACAGGGTCCGGGGACCCAGTACTTC.

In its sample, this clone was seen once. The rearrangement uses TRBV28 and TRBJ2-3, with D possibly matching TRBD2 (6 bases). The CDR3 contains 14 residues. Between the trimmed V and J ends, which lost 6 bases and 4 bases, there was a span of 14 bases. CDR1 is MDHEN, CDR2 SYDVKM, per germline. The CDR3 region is CASSGDLNSDTQYF. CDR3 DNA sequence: TGTGCCAGCAGCGGGGACTTAAACTCAGATACGCAGTATTTT.

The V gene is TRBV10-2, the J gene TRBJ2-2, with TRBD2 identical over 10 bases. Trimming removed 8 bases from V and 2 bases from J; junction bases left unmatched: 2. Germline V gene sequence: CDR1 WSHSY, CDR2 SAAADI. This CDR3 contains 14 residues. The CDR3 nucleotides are TGCGCCAGCCGGACTAGCGGAAACACCGGGGAGCTGTTTTTT. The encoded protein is CASRTSGNTGELFF.

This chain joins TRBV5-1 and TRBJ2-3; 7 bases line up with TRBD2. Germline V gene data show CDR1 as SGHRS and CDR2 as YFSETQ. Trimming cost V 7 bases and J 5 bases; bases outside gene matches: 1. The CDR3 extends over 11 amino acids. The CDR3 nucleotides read TGCGCCAGCGGGGGGGGAGATACGCAGTATTTT. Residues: CASGGGDTQYF.

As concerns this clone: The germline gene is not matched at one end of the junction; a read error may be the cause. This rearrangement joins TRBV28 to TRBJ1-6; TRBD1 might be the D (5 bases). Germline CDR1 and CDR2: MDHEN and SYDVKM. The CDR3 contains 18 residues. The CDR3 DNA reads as TGTACCAGCAGGCCCTACTTTGCCGGGACCTCCTATAATTCACCCCTCCACTTT. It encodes CTSRPYFAGTSYNSPLHF.

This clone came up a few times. CDR3 in amino acids: CASSVYGGYEQYF. DNA of the CDR3: TGTGCCAGCAGCGTGTACGGAGGCTACGAGCAGTACTTC. The chain joins TRBV9 to TRBJ2-7, with a tentative D call TRBD2 (5 bases). This CDR3 region has 13 residues. The germline V gene encodes CDR1 SGDLS and CDR2 YYNGEE. The V end lost 2 bases, the J end lost 3 bases, and 9 bases lay between the germline ends.

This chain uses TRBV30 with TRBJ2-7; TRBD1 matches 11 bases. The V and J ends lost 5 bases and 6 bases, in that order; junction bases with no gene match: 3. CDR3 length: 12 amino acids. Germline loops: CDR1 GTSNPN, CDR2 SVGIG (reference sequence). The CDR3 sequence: CAWGQGASEQYF. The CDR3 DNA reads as TGTGCCTGGGGACAGGGGGCCAGCGAGCAGTACTTC.

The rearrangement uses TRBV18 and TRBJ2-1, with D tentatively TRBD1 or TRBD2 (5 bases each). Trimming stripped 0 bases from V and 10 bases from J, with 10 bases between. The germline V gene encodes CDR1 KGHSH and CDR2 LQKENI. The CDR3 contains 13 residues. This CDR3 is CASSPPEWGEQFF. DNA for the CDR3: TGTGCCAGCTCACCACCGGAGTGGGGGGAGCAGTTCTTC.

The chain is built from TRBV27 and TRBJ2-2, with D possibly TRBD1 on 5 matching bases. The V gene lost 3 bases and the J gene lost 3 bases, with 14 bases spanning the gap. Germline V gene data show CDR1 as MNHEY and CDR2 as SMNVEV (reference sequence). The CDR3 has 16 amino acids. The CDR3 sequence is CASSLIDSLYTGELFF. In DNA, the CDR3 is TGTGCCAGCAGTTTGATTGACAGTTTATACACCGGGGAGCTGTTTTTT.

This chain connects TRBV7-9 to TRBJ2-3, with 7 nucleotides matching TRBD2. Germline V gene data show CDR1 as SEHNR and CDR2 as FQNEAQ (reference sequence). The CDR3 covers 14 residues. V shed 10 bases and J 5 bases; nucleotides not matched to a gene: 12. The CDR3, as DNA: TGTGCCATCAGTAGCGGGTCCAGGAAAGATACGCAGTATTTT. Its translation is CAISSGSRKDTQYF.

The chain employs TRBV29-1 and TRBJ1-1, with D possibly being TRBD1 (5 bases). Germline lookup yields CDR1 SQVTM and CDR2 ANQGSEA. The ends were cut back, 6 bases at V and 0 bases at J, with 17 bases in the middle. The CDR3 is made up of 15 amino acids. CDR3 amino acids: CSVIGVLGMNTEAFF. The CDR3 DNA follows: TGCAGCGTGATAGGGGTGTTGGGTATGAACACTGAAGCTTTCTTT.

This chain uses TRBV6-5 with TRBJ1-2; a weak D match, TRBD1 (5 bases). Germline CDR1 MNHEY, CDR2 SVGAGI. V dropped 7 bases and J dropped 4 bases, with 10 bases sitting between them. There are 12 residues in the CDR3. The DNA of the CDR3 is TGTGCCAGCAAAAGGGGTTCCTATGGCTACACCTTC. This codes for CASKRGSYGYTF.